This T cell receptor beta chain was recorded in a study of blood T cell repertoires in COVID-19. The CDR3 is made up of 18 amino acids. Authors' methods: Using reference gene primer amplification, nucleated cell counts were estimated. The method was immunoSEQ multiplex PCR; TCRdb's version includes in-frame clones alone and lacks a portion of them. That table furnishes V, J and clone size, whereas the DNA furnished D and trimming. This sample has tens of thousands of clones, with about 89% found just once. This receptor was taken from a human donor in a cohort sampled during active COVID-19. The chain links TRBV7-5 to TRBJ2-1; the D segment call TRBD1 is taken from the table without a DNA check. TRBV7-5 is designated a pseudogene. The specimen sequenced was peripheral blood. In DNA form, the CDR3 reads TGTGTCAGAAGCTTACGCTCCGGACAGGGGATATCCTACAATGAGCAGTTCTTC. This sequence encodes CVRSLRSGQGISYNEQFF.